This entry lists 3 T cell receptor beta chains sequenced from one sample in a study of blood T cells in healthy people across ages. For the second PCR, which ran for about 7 to 11 cycles, a sample-barcoded 5' primer and a J-beta primer mix were used. TCRdb passed the 5' RACE reads through MiXCR, listing each CDR3 protein once. The table lists around 1,100,000 distinct CDR3 sequences, 35% to 40% of them singletons, with around 12% in the top ten. The sample taken for sequencing was blood. The receptors stem from a man aged 18-30 years in good health.

V gene TRBV2 combines with J gene TRBJ1-4; D unclear. The germline CDR1 and CDR2 sequences are SNHLY and FYNNEI. The CDR3 runs 11 residues. V was pared by 3 bases and J by 7 bases, with 3 bases between. In DNA, the CDR3 is TGTGCCAGCAGTGATAGTGAAAAACTGTTTTTT. Protein product: CASSDSEKLFF.

The CDR3 coding sequence is TGTGCCAGCAGTGAACGTCCCGGGGGCCGCTTAGATACGCAGTATTTT. Translated, it gives CASSERPGGRLDTQYF. J is TRBJ2-3 and V is TRBV25-1; perhaps D is TRBD1 or TRBD2 (6 bases each). This CDR3 has 16 amino acids. CDR1 MGHDK and CDR2 SYGVNS come from the germline V gene. Trimming cost V 2 bases and J 5 bases, with 17 bases left between them.

The chain employs TRBV29-1 and TRBJ2-3; D remains ambiguous. This CDR3 has 14 amino acids. With 4 bases removed from V and 2 bases from J, the gap between germline ends came to 13 bases. Germline CDR1 is SQVTM and CDR2 is ANQGSEA. CDR3 bases: TGCAGCGTTGGTAACTCCTTAAACACAGATACGCAGTATTTT. Its translation is CSVGNSLNTDTQYF.